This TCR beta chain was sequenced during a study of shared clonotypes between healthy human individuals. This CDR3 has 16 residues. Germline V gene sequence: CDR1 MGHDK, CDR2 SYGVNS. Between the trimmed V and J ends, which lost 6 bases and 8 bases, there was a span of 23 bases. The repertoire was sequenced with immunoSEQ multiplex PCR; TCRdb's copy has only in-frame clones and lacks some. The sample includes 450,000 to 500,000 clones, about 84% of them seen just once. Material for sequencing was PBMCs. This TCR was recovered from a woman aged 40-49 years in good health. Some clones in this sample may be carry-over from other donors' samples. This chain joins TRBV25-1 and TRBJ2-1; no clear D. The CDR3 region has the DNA TGTGCCAGCAGAAACTCGGACGGAAGGATCGGCGATGAGCAGTTCTTC. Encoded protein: CASRNSDGRIGDEQFF.